This T cell receptor beta chain comes out of a study of lymphopenia after photon versus proton radiotherapy. Trimming at V came to 5 bases and at J to 8 bases, leaving 7 bases not matched to a gene. The CDR3 extends over 14 amino acids. CDR1 is SGHTA and CDR2 is FQGNSA in the germline V gene. Using immunoSEQ multiplex PCR, the repertoire was profiled, and TCRdb retains in-frame clones only, with some absent. The sample consists of some 70,000 clones, around 87% of them appearing once. The sequencing here drew on peripheral blood, taken from a patient treated with proton-based radiotherapy. The source is a man at least 80 years old with esophageal cancer. The V gene is TRBV7-2, the J gene TRBJ1-4; TRBD1 matches at 8 bases. Here the CDR3 DNA reads TGTGCCAGCAGCCCAAGACAGGGGCGAGAAAAACTGTTTTTT. This codes for CASSPRQGREKLFF.